The clone carrying this TCR beta chain has more than one count but fewer than ten. Its antigen is unidentified. The data stem from a study of blood T cells in healthy people across ages. Whole-study findings and limits: With age, beta diversity per million T cells declined roughly linearly, significantly by 40. Expanded clonotype changes were possibly confounded by unknown donor CMV status.

It was with a sample-barcoded 5' primer and a J-beta primer mix that a second PCR of roughly 7 to 12 cycles was run. Every cDNA was tagged by a template-switch adaptor with 12 random nucleotides. TCRdb re-derived calls from the 5' RACE reads in MiXCR, one entry per CDR3 protein. Of about 1.5 million distinct CDR3 sequences listed, less than 45% are singletons. The sequenced sample was blood. The receptor comes from a woman aged 18-29 years in good health.

CDR3 DNA sequence: TGTGCCAGCAGTGAATATGCTGAGAGAGGCGGGGAGCTGTTTTTT. This encodes CASSEYAERGGELFF. The chain employs TRBV25-1 and TRBJ2-2, with D unresolved. This CDR3 has 15 amino acids. CDR1 and CDR2 from the germline V gene are MGHDK and SYGVNS. With 0 bases removed from V and 7 bases from J, the gap between germline ends came to 12 bases.